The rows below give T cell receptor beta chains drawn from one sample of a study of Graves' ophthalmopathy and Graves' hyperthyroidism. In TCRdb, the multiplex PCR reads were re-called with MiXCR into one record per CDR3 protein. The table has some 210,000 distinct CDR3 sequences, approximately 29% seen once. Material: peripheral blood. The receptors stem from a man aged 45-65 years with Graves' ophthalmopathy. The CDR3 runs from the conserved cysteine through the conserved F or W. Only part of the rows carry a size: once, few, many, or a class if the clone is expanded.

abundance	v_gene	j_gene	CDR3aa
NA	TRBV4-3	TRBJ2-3	CASSPSTSGRRTDTQYF
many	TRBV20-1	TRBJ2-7	CSAPDPLGEQYF
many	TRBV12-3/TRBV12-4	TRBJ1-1	CASSFRPGGVNTEAFF
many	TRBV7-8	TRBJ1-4	CASSFPPGQEIF
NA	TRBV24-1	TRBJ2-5	CATSDPGTVQETQYF
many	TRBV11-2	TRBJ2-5	CASSFLIKETQYF
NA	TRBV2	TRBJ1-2	CASSSTSGAYGYTF
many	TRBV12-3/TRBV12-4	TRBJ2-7	CASSLDGVNYEQYF
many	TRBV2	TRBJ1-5	CASSGDVDRVGNQPQHF
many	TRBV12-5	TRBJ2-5	CASGWGRAQETQYF
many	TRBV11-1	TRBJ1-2	CASSQGRAHGYTF
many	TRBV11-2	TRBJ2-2	CASSLVAQLNTGELFF
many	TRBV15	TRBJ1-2	CATDGGGNYGYTF
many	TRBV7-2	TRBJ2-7	CAGSSGLEYVYEQYF
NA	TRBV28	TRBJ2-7	CASSLPGQGAYEQYF
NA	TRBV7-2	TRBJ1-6	CASSSAGGPGSPLHF
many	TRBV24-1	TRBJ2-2	CATSDFPSGTYTGELFF
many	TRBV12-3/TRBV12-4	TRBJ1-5	CASSLAGGRQPQHF
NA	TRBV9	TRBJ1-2	CASSPPGGYGNYGYTF
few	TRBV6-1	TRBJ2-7	CASSRADRSYEQYF
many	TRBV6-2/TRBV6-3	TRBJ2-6	CASSYSYRAGANVLTF
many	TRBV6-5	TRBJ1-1	CASSYQPRSYTEAFF
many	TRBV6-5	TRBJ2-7	CASSYGRHHSYEQYF
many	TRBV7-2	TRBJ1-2	CASSPGTANYGYTF
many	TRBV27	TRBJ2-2	CASSLWTDARDTGELFF
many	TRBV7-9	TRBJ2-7	CASSPSSGLQEQYF
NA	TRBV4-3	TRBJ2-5	CASSHAGLGETQYF
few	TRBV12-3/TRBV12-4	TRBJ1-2	CASSRGIGYGYTF
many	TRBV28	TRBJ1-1	CASSEVTRLAFF
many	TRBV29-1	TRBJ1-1	CSVADTEAFF
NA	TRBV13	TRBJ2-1	CASSSPGLAIYEQFF
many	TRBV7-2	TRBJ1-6	CASSPPRGSRSNSPLHF
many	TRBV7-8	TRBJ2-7	CASNPSGESTAPVYEQYF
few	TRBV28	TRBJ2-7	CASSPSGRSTYEQYF
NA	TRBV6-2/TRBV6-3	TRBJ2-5	CAAGRVGQETQYF
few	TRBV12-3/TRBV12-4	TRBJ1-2	CASSPRGSSGGYGYTF
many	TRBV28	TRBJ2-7	CASSQYRDRGLVEQYF
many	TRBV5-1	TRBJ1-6	CASSALGPGDSPLHF
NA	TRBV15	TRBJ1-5	CATSRGERSWNQPQHF
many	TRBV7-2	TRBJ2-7	CASSLDPGQSYEQYF
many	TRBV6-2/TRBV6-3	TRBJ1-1	CASSYGGLNTEAFF
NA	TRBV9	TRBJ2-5	CASSPLLGQGFGETQYF
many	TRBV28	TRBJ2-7	CASSLRLGSRSRGEQYF
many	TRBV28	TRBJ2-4	CASNSPGVGAGLAISGNIQYF
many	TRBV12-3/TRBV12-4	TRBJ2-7	CASSSGVREQYF
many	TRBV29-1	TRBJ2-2	CSRSPWTGKGWKTGELFF
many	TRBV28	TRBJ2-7	CASSLWDDYEQYF
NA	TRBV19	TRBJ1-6	CASSIINSPLHF
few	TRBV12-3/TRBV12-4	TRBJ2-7	CASSSTGAEQYF
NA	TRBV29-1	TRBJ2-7	CSVELAGRSSYEQYF
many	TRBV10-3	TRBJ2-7	CAISGLRYEQYF
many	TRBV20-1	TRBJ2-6	CSAIPHSGANVLTF
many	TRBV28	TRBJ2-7	CASRGPRGVHDEQYF
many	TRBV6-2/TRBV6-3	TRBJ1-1	CASSQTGWRDTEAFF
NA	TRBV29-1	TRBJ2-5	CSVPVTGEETQYF